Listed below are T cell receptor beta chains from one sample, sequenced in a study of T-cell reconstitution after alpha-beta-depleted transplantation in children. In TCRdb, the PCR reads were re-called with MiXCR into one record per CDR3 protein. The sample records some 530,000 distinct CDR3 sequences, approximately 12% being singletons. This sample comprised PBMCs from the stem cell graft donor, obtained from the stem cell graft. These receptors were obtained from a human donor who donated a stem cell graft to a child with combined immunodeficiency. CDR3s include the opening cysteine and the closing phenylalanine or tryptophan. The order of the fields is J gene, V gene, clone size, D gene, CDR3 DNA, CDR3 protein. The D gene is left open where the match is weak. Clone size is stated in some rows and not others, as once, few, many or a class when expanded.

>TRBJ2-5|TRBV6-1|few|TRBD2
TGTGCCAGCAGTGACGGGACTAAAGAGACCCAGTACTTC
CASSDGTKETQYF
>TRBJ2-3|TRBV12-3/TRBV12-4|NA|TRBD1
TGTGCCAGCAGGCCGGGACAGGGGGCGAAAGATACGCAGTATTTT
CASRPGQGAKDTQYF
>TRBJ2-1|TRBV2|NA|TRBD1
TGTGCCAGCACCGCGCCGACAGGGAAGGATGAGCAGTTCTTC
CASTAPTGKDEQFF
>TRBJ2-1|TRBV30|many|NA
TGTGCCTGGAGTGTATCAATGGCGGACAATGAGCAGTTCTTC
CAWSVSMADNEQFF
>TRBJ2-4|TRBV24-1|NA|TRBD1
TGTGCCACCAGTGATGACAGGGTGGGGGTGGAAAACATTCAGTACTTC
CATSDDRVGVENIQYF
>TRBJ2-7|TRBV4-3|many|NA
TGCGCCAGCAGCCAGGAGGGGATCGGTCTCTACGAGCAGTACTTC
CASSQEGIGLYEQYF
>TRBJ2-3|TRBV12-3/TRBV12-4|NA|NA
TGTGCCAGCAGTCCCTTATCTAGGGATACGCAGTATTTT
CASSPLSRDTQYF
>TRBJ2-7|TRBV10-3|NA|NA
TGTGCCATCAGTGACCTGACTACGCCTTTCTACGAGCAGTACTTC
CAISDLTTPFYEQYF
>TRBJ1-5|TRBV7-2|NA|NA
TGTGCCAGCAGCTCGGGACCTCGAGGGAGCAATCAGCCCCAGCATTTT
CASSSGPRGSNQPQHF
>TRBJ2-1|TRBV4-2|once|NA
TGTGCCAGCAGCAAGGGGCAGCTCTGCAATGAGCAGTTCTTC
CASSKGQLCNEQFF
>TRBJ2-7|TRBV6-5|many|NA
TGTGCCAGCAGTTACTCCCCTTCCGGGACGCCGAGCTCCTACGAGCAGTACTTC
CASSYSPSGTPSSYEQYF
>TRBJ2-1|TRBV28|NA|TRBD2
TGTGCCAGCAGTACCCGAGATCGACTAGCGGGGGGCCTCTCCTACAATGAGCAGTTCTTC
CASSTRDRLAGGLSYNEQFF
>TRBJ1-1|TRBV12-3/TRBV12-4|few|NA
TGTGCCAGCAAGCAGGGCTCCCTACTTCTCGAAGCTTTCTTT
CASKQGSLLLEAFF
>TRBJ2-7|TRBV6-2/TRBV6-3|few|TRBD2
TGTGCCAGCAGGGAACTAGCGGACACCTTCTACGAGCAGTACTTC
CASRELADTFYEQYF
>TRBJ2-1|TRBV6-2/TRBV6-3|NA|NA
TGTGCCAGCAGTCTCCCAACGGACAAGTTCGGCGATGAGCAGTTCTTC
CASSLPTDKFGDEQFF
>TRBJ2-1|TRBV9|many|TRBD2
TGTGCCAGCAGCGTACGAGGACTAGGCTACAATGAGCAGTTCTTC
CASSVRGLGYNEQFF
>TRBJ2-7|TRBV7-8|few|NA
TGTGCCAGCAGCGTTGGGGGGATCTACGAGCAGTACTTC
CASSVGGIYEQYF
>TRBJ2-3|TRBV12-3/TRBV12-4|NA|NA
TGTGCCAGCAGTCAGTACACAGATACGCAGTATTTT
CASSQYTDTQYF
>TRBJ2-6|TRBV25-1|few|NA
TGTGCCAGCAGTGAATATGCTGCTGGGGCCAACGTCCTGACTTTC
CASSEYAAGANVLTF
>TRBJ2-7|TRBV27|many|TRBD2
TGTGCCAGCAGTTTATTTCTCAGCGGGGGTTCGTACGAGCAGTACTTC
CASSLFLSGGSYEQYF
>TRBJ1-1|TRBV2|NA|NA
TGTGCCAGCAGAATGGACAGAAACACTGAAGCTTTCTTT
CASRMDRNTEAFF
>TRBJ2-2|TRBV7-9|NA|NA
TGTGCCAGCAGCTTGTCACTGCCCAACACCGGGGAGCTGTTTTTT
CASSLSLPNTGELFF
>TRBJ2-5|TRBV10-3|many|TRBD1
TGTGCCATCAGTGAGACAGGGGGGAATTTTCAGGAGTACCAAGAGACCCAGTACTTC
CAISETGGNFQEYQETQYF
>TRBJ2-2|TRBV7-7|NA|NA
TGTGCCAGCAGCTTATATGAGGGACCTGGGGAGCTGTTTTTT
CASSLYEGPGELFF
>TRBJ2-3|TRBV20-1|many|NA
TGCAGTGCGACGACCGCCAGCGCCACAGATACGCAGTATTTT
CSATTASATDTQYF
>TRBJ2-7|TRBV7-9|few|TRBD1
TGTGCCAGCAGCCCTCGGACAGGAGGATACGAGCAGTACTTC
CASSPRTGGYEQYF
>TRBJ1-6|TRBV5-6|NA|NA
TGTGCCAGCAGCTTCATGGGTTGGAATTCACCCCTCCACTTT
CASSFMGWNSPLHF
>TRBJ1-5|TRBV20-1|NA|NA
TGCAGTGCTAGCTTCGGGTATCAGCCCCAGCATTTT
CSASFGYQPQHF
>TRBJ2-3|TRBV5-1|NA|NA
TGCGCCAGCCTCGGGGCCTCAAGCACAGATACGCAGTATTTT
CASLGASSTDTQYF
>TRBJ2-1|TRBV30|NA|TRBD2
TGTGCCTCCAATCCCGGGACTAGTCTCTTAGGGCATGAGCAGTTCTTC
CASNPGTSLLGHEQFF
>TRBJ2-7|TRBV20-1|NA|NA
TGCAGTGCAAAACTAGTGGGCGAGCAGTACTTC
CSAKLVGEQYF
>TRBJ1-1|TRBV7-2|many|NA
TGTGCCAGCGCAAATCCGGGAACTGAAGCTTTCTTT
CASANPGTEAFF
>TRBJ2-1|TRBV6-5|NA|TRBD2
TGTGCCAGCAGTTACGTGTCTGGGACTAGCGGGGGGGATGAGCAGTTCTTC
CASSYVSGTSGGDEQFF
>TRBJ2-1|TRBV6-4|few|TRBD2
TGTGCCAGCAGTGAAGGGGAAGCGGGAAACGATGAGCAGTTCTTC
CASSEGEAGNDEQFF
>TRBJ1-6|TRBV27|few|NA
TGTGCCAGCACCTGGGGAGGCTATAATTCACCCCTCCACTTT
CASTWGGYNSPLHF
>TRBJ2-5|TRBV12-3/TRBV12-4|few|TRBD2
TGTGCCAGCAGCTCCGGGACTAGCGGAATTAAAGAGACCCAGTACTTC
CASSSGTSGIKETQYF
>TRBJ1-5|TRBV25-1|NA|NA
TGTGCCAGCATAAACCCCGAGACAGCTAGCAATCAGCCCCAGCATTTT
CASINPETASNQPQHF
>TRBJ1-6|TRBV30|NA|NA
TGTGCCTGGGGGGCCCTAACGAATTCACCCCTCCACTTT
CAWGALTNSPLHF
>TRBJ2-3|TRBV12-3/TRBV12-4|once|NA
TGTGCCAGCAGTTTAGGTGGGCGGGTGGGCACAGATACGCAGTATTTT
CASSLGGRVGTDTQYF
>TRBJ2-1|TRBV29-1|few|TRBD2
TGCAGCGTCACGGGGCGGGGGGGGGATGAGCAGTTCTTC
CSVTGRGGDEQFF
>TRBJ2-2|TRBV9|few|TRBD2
TGTGCCAGCAGCGTAGTGGCGGGGGGGCCGAGTACCGGGGAGCTGTTTTTT
CASSVVAGGPSTGELFF
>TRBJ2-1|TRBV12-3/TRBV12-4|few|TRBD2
TGTGCCAGCAGTCATAGCGGGCGATACAATGAGCAGTTCTTC
CASSHSGRYNEQFF
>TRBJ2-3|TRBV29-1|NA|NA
TGCAGCGTTGAATGGGGGACAGATACGCAGTATTTT
CSVEWGTDTQYF
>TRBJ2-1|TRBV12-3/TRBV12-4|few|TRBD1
TGTGCCAGCAGTCGGGGACAGGTCCAAAATGAGCAGTTCTTC
CASSRGQVQNEQFF
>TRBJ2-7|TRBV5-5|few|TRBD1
TGTGCCAGCAGCTTGAGAGTTTTCTTGGGACAGGGATTCAACGAGCAGTACTTC
CASSLRVFLGQGFNEQYF
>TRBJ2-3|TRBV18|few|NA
TGTGCCAGCTCTCCGGCCGGGCCCCACACAGATACGCAGTATTTT
CASSPAGPHTDTQYF